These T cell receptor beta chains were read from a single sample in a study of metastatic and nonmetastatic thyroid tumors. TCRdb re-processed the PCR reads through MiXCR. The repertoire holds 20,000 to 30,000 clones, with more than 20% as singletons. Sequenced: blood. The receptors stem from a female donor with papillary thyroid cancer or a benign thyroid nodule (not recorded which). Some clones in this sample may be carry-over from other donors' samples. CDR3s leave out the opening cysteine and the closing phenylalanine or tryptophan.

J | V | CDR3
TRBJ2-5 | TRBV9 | ASSVGGQAQETQY
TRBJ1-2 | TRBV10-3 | ATTGGPRRYGYT
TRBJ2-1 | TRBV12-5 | ASASHGGGLVEQF
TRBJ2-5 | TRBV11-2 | ASSLGGLAEETQY
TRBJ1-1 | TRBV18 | ASSPPEGMGNTEAF
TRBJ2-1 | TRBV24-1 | ATSYLVDGGLYNEQF
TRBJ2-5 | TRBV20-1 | RGGLAGGLRETQY
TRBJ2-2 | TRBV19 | ASKSGPHTGELF
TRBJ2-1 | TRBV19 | ASSSPPGWTGGNEQF
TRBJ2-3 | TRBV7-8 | ASSLQVASEGDTQY
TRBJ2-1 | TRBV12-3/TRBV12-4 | ASSLRPSGRDEQF
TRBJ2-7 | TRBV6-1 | ASTDRGLEAEEY
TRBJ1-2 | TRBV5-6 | GTSLVGQGFYGYT
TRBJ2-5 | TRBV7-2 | ASSLGGVLQETQY
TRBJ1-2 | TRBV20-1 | SARAGANGHYGYT
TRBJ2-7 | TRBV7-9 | ASSLTGAY
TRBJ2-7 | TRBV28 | ASSLRRLTYEQY
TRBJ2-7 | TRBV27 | ASSSRLAGFYEQY
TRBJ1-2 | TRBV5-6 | ASSGAGKDGYT
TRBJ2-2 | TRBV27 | ASSHPNTGELF
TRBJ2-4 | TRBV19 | ASSIESQGKNQY
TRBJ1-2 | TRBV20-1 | SADGVRGTSAYS
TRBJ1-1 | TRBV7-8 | ASSLVNRRRGLLNTEAF
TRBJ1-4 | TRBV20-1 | SARDPTSGAKLF
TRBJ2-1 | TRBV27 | ASTPRGGPNEQF
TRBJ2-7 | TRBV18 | ASSLKGGSGLAGPTYEQY
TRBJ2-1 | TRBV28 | ASSFRQWGSYNEQF
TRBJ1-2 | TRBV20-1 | SARDYAAPGYGYT
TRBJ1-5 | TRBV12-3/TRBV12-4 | ASSQQGERQPQH
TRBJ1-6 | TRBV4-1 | ASSQAAGGNSPLH
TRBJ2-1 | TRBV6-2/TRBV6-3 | ASSTGEGGYNEQF
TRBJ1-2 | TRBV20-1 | SARDGYT
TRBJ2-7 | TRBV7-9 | ASSLLGSYEQY
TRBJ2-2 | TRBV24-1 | ATRDFFTGELF
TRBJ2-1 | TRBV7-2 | ASSLSPGQAYNEQF
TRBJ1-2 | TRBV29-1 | SVGTPGTIANYGYT
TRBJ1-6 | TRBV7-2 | ASSPGAPHTLH